This entry lists 24 T cell receptor beta chains sequenced from one sample in a study of OX40 agonist ivuxolimab in advanced cancers. Sequenced by immunoSEQ multiplex PCR; TCRdb stores in-frame clones only, minus some. The sample contains fewer than 65,000 clones, 86% of which appear only once. The source material was CD4+ or CD8+ T cells sorted from blood, sampled in a trial of the OX40 agonist ivuxolimab. The receptors shown here come from an adult with an advanced solid tumor such as melanoma, head and neck, liver or kidney cancer.

This chain joins TRBV25-1 and TRBJ2-5; possibly TRBD2 for D (6 bases). This CDR3 contains 16 residues. V lost 2 bases and J 5 bases, leaving 18 bases between the germline ends. Germline-derived CDR1 and CDR2 are MGHDK and SYGVNS. The CDR3 region has the DNA TGTGCCAGCAGTGAACTCAGGGTATTGGAGGGCGAGACCCAGTACTTC. Protein sequence: CASSELRVLEGETQYF.

The chain joins TRBV7-2 to TRBJ1-1; TRBD1 matches 10 bases. Unmatched junction bases numbered 7, after V lost 5 bases and J lost 4 bases. Germline CDR1 reads SGHTA; CDR2 reads FQGNSA. The CDR3 has 15 residues. CDR3 protein: CASSAETGGSTEAFF. DNA for the CDR3: TGTGCCAGCAGCGCGGAGACAGGGGGCTCCACTGAAGCTTTCTTT. Together with reference TRBV7-2 and TRBJ1-1, the CDR3 gives the full variable domain: GAGVSQSPSNKVTEKGKDVELRCDPISGHTALYWYRQSLGQGLEFLIYFQGNSAPDKSGLPSDRFSAERTGGSVSTLTIQRTQQEDSAVYLCASSAETGGSTEAFFGQGTRLTVV.

The rearrangement joins TRBV5-1 to TRBJ2-1; D perhaps matches TRBD1 (6 bases). V dropped 0 bases and J dropped 2 bases, with 9 bases sitting between them. Germline CDR1 and CDR2: SGHRS and YFSETQ. This CDR3 is 15 amino acids long. CDR3 in DNA: TGCGCCAGCAGCTTGGTAGGGGGTACCTACAATGAGCAGTTCTTC. Translation: CASSLVGGTYNEQFF.

The chain uses TRBV6-5 and TRBJ1-4; D ambiguous. V was clipped by 0 bases and J by 8 bases, with 13 bases between them. The germline CDR1 and CDR2 sequences are MNHEY and SVGAGI. CDR3 length: 15 residues. The CDR3: CASSYSSGEGEKLFF. CDR3 sequence (DNA): TGTGCCAGCAGTTACTCTTCTGGGGAAGGCGAAAAACTGTTTTTT.

This clone was seen just once. The V call is TRBV21-1, the J call TRBJ2-5; the listed D gene, TRBD1, was not tested against the DNA. TRBV21-1 is reported as a pseudogene. The CDR3 sequence is 13 residues long. The CDR3 nucleotides read TGTGCCAGCAGGACAGGGGGGGAAGAGACCCAGTACTTC. It encodes CASRTGGEETQYF.

This sequence joins TRBV29-1 and TRBJ2-2, with D perhaps given as TRBD1 or TRBD2 (5 bases each). The CDR3 sequence is 15 residues long. Germline assignment: CDR1 SQVTM and CDR2 ANQGSEA. The ends were cut back, 4 bases at V and 0 bases at J, with 12 bases in the middle. This chain's CDR3 is CSVGIGTANTGELFF. CDR3 DNA: TGCAGCGTTGGAATAGGGACGGCGAACACCGGGGAGCTGTTTTTT.

This clone was detected a few times. V usage is TRBV28 and J usage is TRBJ2-2; D remains ambiguous. V lost 5 bases to trimming and J lost 4 bases, with 8 bases between them. Looked up from germline, CDR1 is MDHEN and CDR2 is SYDVKM. The CDR3 loop spans 13 amino acids. This CDR3 is CASSPTVTGELFF. The CDR3 region has the DNA TGTGCCAGCAGTCCTACAGTCACCGGGGAGCTGTTTTTT.

The CDR3 spells CASSPSGGTRPMQFF. In DNA form, the CDR3 reads TGTGCCAGCTCACCAAGCGGCGGGACTCGGCCGATGCAGTTCTTC. The rearrangement links TRBV18 to TRBJ2-1, with D possibly matching TRBD2 (6 bases). Germline lookup yields CDR1 KGHSH and CDR2 LQKENI. The CDR3 contains 15 residues. V was clipped by 2 bases and J by 12 bases, with 20 bases between them.

The chain couples TRBV10-2 to TRBJ1-2, with D hard to call. The CDR3 is 11 amino acids. CDR1 and CDR2 (germline): WSHSY, SAAADI. Trimming cost V 3 bases and J 2 bases, with 1 base left between them. This CDR3 is CASSDNYGYTF. The CDR3 DNA sequence: TGCGCCAGCAGTGACAACTATGGCTACACCTTC.

V and J are TRBV7-2 and TRBJ1-2; 9 bases match TRBD1. The CDR3 loop spans 13 amino acids. Germline V gene data show CDR1 as SGHTA and CDR2 as FQGNSA. Unmatched junction bases numbered 5, after V lost 5 bases and J lost 7 bases. CDR3 residues: CASSQRDRAGYTF. DNA of the CDR3: TGTGCCAGCAGCCAAAGGGACAGGGCTGGCTACACCTTC.

The chain combines TRBV2 with TRBJ2-2; unclear D gene. Between the trimmed V and J ends, which lost 6 bases and 8 bases, there was a span of 13 bases. This CDR3 region has 13 residues. CDR1 and CDR2 (germline): SNHLY, FYNNEI. The CDR3 nucleotides are TGTGCCAGCAGGCCCTTAATAGGGGGGGAGCTGTTTTTT. It codes for CASRPLIGGELFF.

The rearrangement joins TRBV7-9 to TRBJ1-1, with D perhaps TRBD1 (6 bases). V was shortened by 0 bases and J by 7 bases, with 9 bases between the two germline ends. Germline CDR1 reads SEHNR; CDR2 reads FQNEAQ (reference sequence). The length of the CDR3 is 13 residues. The CDR3 is CASSLARGLEAFF. CDR3 bases: TGTGCCAGCAGCTTAGCCAGGGGACTTGAAGCTTTCTTT. Together with reference TRBV7-9 and TRBJ1-1, the CDR3 gives the full variable domain: DTGVSQNPRHKITKRGQNVTFRCDPISEHNRLYWYRQTLGQGPEFLTYFQNEAQLEKSRLLSDRFSAERPKGSFSTLEIQRTEQGDSAMYLCASSLARGLEAFFGQGTRLTVV.

The chain combines TRBV7-2 with TRBJ1-3; TRBD1 agrees at 8 bases. The CDR3 has 15 amino acids. V trimming: 6 bases; J trimming: 0 bases; junction bases outside the gene matches: 4. Germline-derived CDR1 and CDR2 are SGHTA and FQGNSA. The chain's CDR3 is CASSSTGGSGNTIYF. The CDR3 DNA reads as TGTGCCAGCAGTTCCACAGGGGGCTCTGGAAACACCATATATTTT.

This clone has only a few counts. The chain employs TRBV6-5 and TRBJ2-7, with a possible D match to TRBD2 (5 bases). CDR3 length equals 13 residues. The V end was cut by 2 bases, the J end by 4 bases, with 9 bases between. Germline CDR1 and CDR2: MNHEY and SVGAGI. This CDR3 is CASSYGERYEQYF. The CDR3 region has the DNA TGTGCCAGCAGTTACGGGGAGCGGTACGAGCAGTACTTC.

This sequence joins TRBV5-1 and TRBJ1-6; D is perhaps TRBD1 (5 bases). The germline V and J ends were trimmed by 3 bases and 5 bases, with 12 bases remaining between them. Germline CDR1 and CDR2: SGHRS and YFSETQ. The CDR3 sequence is 15 residues long. CDR3 sequence reads: CASSSSQGDNSPLHF. In DNA form, the CDR3 reads TGCGCCAGCAGCTCCTCTCAGGGAGATAATTCACCCCTCCACTTT.

This chain joins TRBV28 and TRBJ1-1; 7 bases align to TRBD1. Germline V gives CDR1 MDHEN, CDR2 SYDVKM. V dropped 4 bases and J dropped 4; count of bases not matched to a gene: 9. CDR3 size: 15 residues. The CDR3 DNA reads TGTGCCAGCAGTTCCGGACAGGCGGGGGGCACTGAAGCTTTCTTT. Translating gives CASSSGQAGGTEAFF.

This sequence joins TRBV5-1 and TRBJ2-3; 9 nucleotides agree with TRBD2. The J segment lost 4 bases and the V segment lost 0 bases, leaving 6 bases of the junction unmatched. This CDR3 region has 16 residues. Germline V gene data show CDR1 as SGHRS and CDR2 as YFSETQ. CDR3 sequence: CASSLDASGNSDTQYF. The CDR3 coding sequence is TGCGCCAGCAGCTTGGATGCTAGCGGGAATTCAGATACGCAGTATTTT.

The V and J genes are TRBV11-3 and TRBJ2-1, with D perhaps given as TRBD1 or TRBD2 (5 bases each). The CDR3 is made up of 15 amino acids. V dropped 1 base and J dropped 5 bases, with 12 bases sitting between them. Looked up from germline, CDR1 is SGHNT and CDR2 is YENEEA. CDR3 in DNA: TGTGCCAGCAGCTTAGGAGGGGTAGCCCACAATGAGCAGTTCTTC. It is translated as CASSLGGVAHNEQFF.

The J gene is TRBJ2-1, the V gene TRBV7-2; unclear D gene. Trimming removed 8 bases at V and 0 bases at J, with 11 bases between. Germline lookup yields CDR1 SGHTA and CDR2 FQGNSA. The CDR3 runs 14 residues. The CDR3 is CASAPASSYNEQFF. CDR3 in DNA: TGTGCCAGCGCCCCAGCGAGCTCCTACAATGAGCAGTTCTTC.

The genes are TRBV7-2 and TRBJ2-7; D uncertain. CDR3 size: 11 residues. Deletions cut 5 bases from V and 3 bases from J, with 5 bases between. In germline, CDR1 is SGHTA, CDR2 FQGNSA. The CDR3 nucleotides are TGTGCCAGCAGCGACCGCTACGAGCAGTACTTC. Protein sequence: CASSDRYEQYF.

Turning to this clone: A junction end diverges from the germline sequence, so it may reflect a read error. This sequence joins TRBV30 and TRBJ2-5; TRBD2 aligns across 11 bases. Germline assignment: CDR1 GTSNPN and CDR2 SVGIG (reference sequence). CDR3 length equals 15 residues. In DNA form, the CDR3 reads TGTGCTTGGACGGCTAGCGGGGGGTCTAAAGAGACCCAGTACTTC. This translates into CAWTASGGSKETQYF.

This rearrangement joins TRBV29-1 to TRBJ2-5; D not certain. Germline V gene data show CDR1 as SQVTM and CDR2 as ANQGSEA. This CDR3 has 11 amino acids. Between the trimmed V and J ends, which lost 7 bases and 0 bases, there was a span of 6 bases. The CDR3 DNA reads as TGCAGCGGGAAGTACCAAGAGACCCAGTACTTC. As protein: CSGKYQETQYF.

V gene TRBV5-1 combines with J gene TRBJ2-2, with TRBD2 matching 8 bases. Trimming cost V 6 bases and J 7 bases; bases outside gene matches: 14. Germline CDR1 SGHRS, CDR2 YFSETQ. The CDR3 length is 16 residues. In nucleotides, the CDR3 is TGCGCCAGCACATCTTTCGCTGATAGCGGGGTCGGGGAGCTGTTTTTT. Translated: CASTSFADSGVGELFF.

The J gene is TRBJ2-7, the V gene TRBV20-1; D call uncertain. The germline V and J ends were trimmed by 5 bases and 7 bases, with 12 bases remaining between them. Germline V gene data show CDR1 as DFQATT and CDR2 as SNEGSKA (reference sequence). CDR3 length equals 11 residues. The CDR3 protein is CSAAWVEEQYF. DNA for the CDR3: TGCAGTGCTGCCTGGGTAGAAGAGCAGTACTTC.